Below are 5 T cell receptor beta chains sequenced from a single sample in a study of blood T cell repertoires in COVID-19. Here immunoSEQ multiplex PCR was the method, and the copy in TCRdb shows in-frame clones only, minus some. The profile shows tens of thousands of clones, roughly 86% of them singletons. Specimen: peripheral blood. These receptors came from a man aged 50-59 years with active or convalescent COVID-19.

The CDR3 DNA reads as TGTGCCAGCAGCAACCGGGACTACAAAGAGACCCAGTACTTC. This translates into CASSNRDYKETQYF. V is TRBV21-1 and J is TRBJ2-5; the table assigns TRBD2, which was not confirmed against the DNA. TRBV21-1 is given as a pseudogene. The CDR3 totals 14 residues.

The chain recombines TRBV30 with TRBJ1-5; possible D gene TRBD1, 5 bases. The germline V gene has CDR1 GTSNPN and CDR2 SVGIG (reference sequence). This CDR3 contains 13 residues. Trimming removed 1 base from V and 6 bases from J, with 10 bases in between. The CDR3 here is CAWSETAGQPQHF. The CDR3 region has the DNA TGTGCCTGGAGTGAGACAGCCGGTCAGCCCCAGCATTTT.

This clone has only a few counts. The genes are TRBV12-3 or TRBV12-4 and TRBJ1-3; no clear D. Trimming removed 6 bases at V and 4 bases at J, with 7 bases between. This CDR3 is built from 12 residues. The CDR3 nucleotides are TGTGCCAGCAGCCTCGGGGGAAACACCATATATTTT. Its protein product is CASSLGGNTIYF.

This sequence joins TRBV14 and TRBJ2-2, with D uncertain. The CDR3 is made up of 14 amino acids. The germline V gene encodes CDR1 SGHDN and CDR2 FVKESK. The V gene lost 1 base and the J gene lost 3 bases, with 6 bases spanning the gap. The CDR3 reads CASSQARYTGELFF. The CDR3 region has the DNA TGTGCCAGCAGCCAAGCCAGGTACACCGGGGAGCTGTTTTTT.

The rearrangement uses TRBV12-3 or TRBV12-4 and TRBJ2-3; no reliable D call. Trimming stripped 6 bases from V and 6 bases from J, with 10 bases between. This CDR3 contains 12 residues. DNA for the CDR3: TGTGCCAGCAGCCTTTTCGTGGATACGCAGTATTTT. It yields the protein CASSLFVDTQYF.